This TCR beta chain was retrieved from a study of blood T cell repertoires in COVID-19. This clone came up once. The CDR3 is 18 residues long. CDR1 and CDR2 (germline): LGHNA, YSLEER. With 0 bases clipped from V and 3 bases from J, the junction kept 8 bases outside the gene matches. Only in-frame clones appear in the TCRdb table, and some are missing; sequencing was by immunoSEQ multiplex PCR. The profile shows 90,000 to 120,000 clones, over 80% of them singletons. The chain is built from TRBV4-3 and TRBJ2-2; 9 bases are shared with TRBD2. What was sequenced was peripheral blood. The source is a woman aged 30 to 39 with acute or convalescent COVID-19. CDR3 sequence: CASSQDRPAGGYTGELFF. CDR3 in DNA: TGCGCCAGCAGCCAAGATCGCCCAGCGGGGGGTTACACCGGGGAGCTGTTTTTT.